The clone carrying this TCR beta chain was counted once. Its antigen is undetermined. The sample belongs to a study of identifying expanded T cells in peripheral blood. Findings and limits, study-wide: About 1.3 clones differed between technical replicates, versus about 15 and 19 over time.

Germline CDR1 reads SNHLY; CDR2 reads FYNNEI. The ends were cut back, 8 bases at V and 3 bases at J, with 7 bases in the middle. The CDR3 covers 12 residues. Repertoires were generated with immunoSEQ multiplex PCR, while TCRdb's copy carries only in-frame clones and drops some. Seen here are under 120,000 clones, more than 85% observed once, and the top ten hold around 17%. The receptor comes from a person aged 18 to 69 in good health. The chain carries TRBV2 and TRBJ2-2; D remains ambiguous. The sequencing input was blood. CDR3 in DNA: TGTGCCAGCGGTAGGGACACCGGGGAGCTGTTTTTT. Protein: CASGRDTGELFF.